The source of this T cell receptor (beta chain) is a study of OX40 agonist ivuxolimab in advanced cancers. Study-level information: Dose-escalation cases comprised hepatocellular carcinoma, melanoma, renal cell or head and neck cancer.

Repertoires were generated with immunoSEQ multiplex PCR, while TCRdb's copy carries only in-frame clones and drops some. The repertoire holds some 72,000 clones, with approximately 90% as singletons. This clone was picked up one time. The antigen remains unidentified. Points from the study as a whole: Clonal expansion among partial responders at 0.1-3.0 mg/kg ranked near the lowest.

Germline V gene sequence: CDR1 SNHLY, CDR2 FYNNEI. Trimming at V came to 6 bases and at J to 6 bases, leaving 4 bases not matched to a gene. The CDR3 runs to 13 residues. The source was CD4+ or CD8+ T cells sorted from blood, collected in a trial of the OX40 agonist ivuxolimab. This chain joins TRBV2 and TRBJ2-2; TRBD1 aligns across 7 bases. This sequence was found in an adult with an advanced solid tumor such as melanoma, head and neck, liver or kidney cancer. This chain's CDR3 is CASRRQGSGELFF. The CDR3 DNA sequence: TGTGCCAGCAGGAGACAGGGCTCCGGGGAGCTGTTTTTT.